This T cell receptor (beta chain) was sequenced in a study of cytomegalovirus exposure and HLA in healthy donors. Germline CDR1 and CDR2: SQVTM and ANQGSEA. The J segment lost 2 bases and the V segment lost 1 base, leaving 4 bases of the junction unmatched. The CDR3 is 15 residues long. The study ran its PCR with 60 Vbeta and 13 Jbeta primers. Sequencing used immunoSEQ multiplex PCR; TCRdb keeps in-frame clones, though not all of them. Here the sample spans fewer than 200,000 clones, over 80% being singletons. The clonotype was recovered from a male donor in good health and CMV-seronegative. The V and J genes are TRBV29-1 and TRBJ1-1; 10 bases fit TRBD1. The sequencing input was PBMCs. CDR3 protein: CSVEGRTGGNTEAFF. The CDR3 coding sequence is TGCAGCGTTGAAGGAAGGACAGGGGGTAACACTGAAGCTTTCTTT.